This T cell receptor (beta chain) was sequenced in a study of T cell repertoires in cytomegalovirus infection (dated by TCRdb to the late 2010s). About the study as a whole: Recently identified HLA-C-restricted CMV epitopes, whose presentation resists viral immunomodulation, were targeted by peptide stimulations together with well-studied HLA-B-restricted epitopes. Donor HLA type was relevant to the analysis, as public TCR beta signatures indicated carriage of CMV infection together with the matching HLA type.

This clonotype was picked up a small number of times. The antigen this receptor binds is unknown. Base qualities are not provided; no much larger clone lies one nucleotide away. The treatment or condition tag for this specimen amounts to: in vitro stimulation with specific CMV peptide epitopes to enrich CMV-specific T cells. These reads were obtained on an Illumina HiSeq 1500. The public sequencing data were trimmed at Q25 with fastp and processed into clonotypes with MiXCR by TCRdb, which kept only in-frame beta chains. Rows with one shared CDR3 protein collapse into an entry with the most common genes and DNA. Across this sample there are around 99,000 distinct CDR3 sequences, with around 30% seen only once. The ten top clones hold roughly 77% of the sample. Study-level results and caveats: In both this cohort and an independent roughly 350-donor cohort, the cumulative frequency of public TCR beta family members distinguished carriers of CMV infection plus the relevant HLA type. The ex vivo response was dominated by HLA-C-restricted CMV-specific TCR beta clonotypes, which also provided the single most frequent clonotype in two of eight donors.

V was cut back by 10 bases and J by 3 bases, leaving a gap of 16 bases between them. The germline V gene sets CDR1 to SGHVS and CDR2 to FQNEAQ. Its CDR3 holds 15 amino acids, cysteine through phenylalanine. Only the CDR3 DNA stays, 45 bases, in frame from base 1. This sequence was found in a human donor in good health (CMV status not recorded). Some clones in this sample may be carry-over from other donors' samples. The source material was CD8+ T cells from cultured PBMCs, sampled from culture after CMV antigen stimulation. The chain uses TRBV7-8 and TRBJ1-6; tentative D gene TRBD1, with 5 bases matching. The sequenced DNA: TGTGCCACCCGGGACGGAAGGCACTATAATTCACCCCTCCACTTT. Translated, this gives CATRDGRHYNSPLHF.